Below are 21 T cell receptor beta chains sequenced from a single sample in a study of T-cell memory formation after mild COVID-19. TCRdb called the 5' RACE reads again in MiXCR, with one record for every CDR3 protein. Among 280,000 or so distinct CDR3 sequences, 7.5% to 9.5% were seen once, and the ten largest hold 22%. The sample comprised PBMCs or a T cell subset sorted from them (not recorded which). All receptors derive from a man between 18 and 35 years old who had mild COVID-19 (a few samples of this study predate the infection). Cell type and time point are not known.

The CDR3: CASSIDSGTVRDTQYF. The CDR3 nucleotides read TGTGCCAGTAGTATAGATTCCGGGACAGTTCGAGATACGCAGTATTTT. The chain couples TRBV19 to TRBJ2-3; 7 bases map to TRBD1. CDR1 and CDR2 from the germline V gene are LNHDA and SQIVND (reference sequence). With 0 bases clipped from V and 5 bases from J, the junction kept 8 bases outside the gene matches. CDR3 length: 16 amino acids.

A few counts support this clonotype. The genes are TRBV5-4 and TRBJ2-1, with D perhaps assigned TRBD1 or TRBD2 (6 bases each). The CDR3 runs 17 residues. CDR1 is SGHNT, CDR2 YYREEE, per germline (reference sequence). Trimming took 4 bases from V and 6 from J, leaving 23 bases between them. CDR3 sequence: CASSPRLGKGGFNEQFF. In DNA, the CDR3 is TGTGCCAGCAGCCCCCGACTAGGGAAGGGGGGTTTCAATGAGCAGTTCTTC.

Ten or more counts support this clonotype. The chain uses TRBV11-2 and TRBJ2-3, with TRBD2 matching over 7 bases. V shed 8 bases, J shed 4 bases, and the junction held 12 bases outside the gene matches. The CDR3 spans 15 residues. Germline lookup yields CDR1 SGHAT and CDR2 FQNNGV. The CDR3 region has the DNA TGTGCCAGCTACCACCCTGGGAGGGGAGCAGATACGCAGTATTTT. Residues: CASYHPGRGADTQYF.

There are many counts of this clonotype. This sequence joins TRBV5-1 and TRBJ2-6; no firm D call. Germline V gene sequence: CDR1 SGHRS, CDR2 YFSETQ. This CDR3 contains 13 residues. V lost 6 bases and J 1 base, leaving 5 bases between the germline ends. The CDR3 DNA reads as TGCGCCAGCACGGGTTCTGGGGCCAACGTCCTGACTTTC. Its protein product is CASTGSGANVLTF. The whole variable domain, remainder taken from reference TRBV5-1 and TRBJ2-6, is KAGVTQTPRYLIKTRGQQVTLSCSPISGHRSVSWYQQTPGQGLQFLFEYFSETQRNKGNFPGRFSGRQFSNSRSEMNVSTLELGDSALYLCASTGSGANVLTFGAGSRLTVL.

This clonotype was picked up many times. The gene calls are TRBV20-1 and TRBJ1-6, with D perhaps TRBD1 (5 bases). Trimming stripped 4 bases from V and 0 bases from J, with 7 bases between. The CDR3 has 14 residues. Germline V gene sequence: CDR1 DFQATT, CDR2 SNEGSKA (reference sequence). The CDR3 reads CSAKGPSYNSPLHF. The DNA for the CDR3 is TGCAGTGCTAAGGGGCCCTCCTATAATTCACCCCTCCACTTT.

This clonotype showed up many times. The chain couples TRBV5-1 to TRBJ2-3; D is possibly TRBD1 (6 bases). The germline gives CDR1 SGHRS, CDR2 YFSETQ. This CDR3 is 13 amino acids long. Trimming left V 3 bases short and J 6 bases short, with 11 bases between. The CDR3 loop is CASSSLGADTQYF. Here the CDR3 DNA reads TGCGCCAGCAGCTCCCTGGGGGCGGATACGCAGTATTTT.

The rearrangement joins TRBV6-2 or TRBV6-3 to TRBJ1-3; D remains unclear. The germline CDR1 and CDR2 sequences are MNHEY and SVGEGT. Trimming removed 2 bases from V and 0 bases from J, with 2 bases in between. CDR3 length: 13 amino acids. The CDR3 sequence is CASSYNSGNTIYF. The CDR3 region has the DNA TGTGCCAGCAGTTACAACTCTGGAAACACCATATATTTT.

This clonotype has a handful of counts. The chain is built from TRBV5-1 and TRBJ2-5; 12 nucleotides match TRBD1. V dropped 6 bases and J dropped 3; count of bases not matched to a gene: 12. The CDR3 loop spans 17 amino acids. CDR1 and CDR2 (germline): SGHRS, YFSETQ. The CDR3 protein is CASTLSPGQGAEETQYF. The CDR3, as DNA: TGCGCCAGCACCCTTTCCCCGGGACAGGGGGCAGAAGAGACCCAGTACTTC.

There are a few counts of this clonotype. The gene calls are TRBV20-1 and TRBJ1-2; D may be TRBD1 (5 bases). CDR1 and CDR2 (germline): DFQATT, SNEGSKA (reference sequence). The CDR3 loop spans 13 amino acids. Trimming took off 0 bases at V and 1 base at J, with 6 bases between the two ends. The CDR3 region is CSAREDINYGYTF. The CDR3 region has the DNA TGCAGTGCTAGAGAGGACATTAACTATGGCTACACCTTC.

This clonotype was detected only a few times. The chain has TRBV20-1 and TRBJ1-1, with 7 bases lining up with TRBD1. This CDR3 spans 13 amino acids. With 5 bases clipped from V and 4 bases from J, the junction kept 7 bases outside the gene matches. The V gene's germline CDR1 is DFQATT and CDR2 SNEGSKA (reference sequence). CDR3 sequence: CSARNPGGTEAFF. The CDR3 coding sequence is TGCAGTGCTCGCAACCCAGGGGGCACTGAAGCTTTCTTT.

The chain recombines TRBV12-3 or TRBV12-4 with TRBJ2-3, with 10 bases that match TRBD1. Losses at the gene ends were 2 bases for V and 7 bases for J; bases not matched to a gene: 6. This CDR3 spans 15 amino acids. The CDR3 DNA reads as TGTGCCAGCAGTTTATCCGGACAGGGGGAGAATACGCAGTATTTT. Residues: CASSLSGQGENTQYF.

The genes are TRBV4-3 and TRBJ2-7; D ambiguous. The length of the CDR3 is 10 residues. V was trimmed by 8 bases and J by 4 bases, leaving 6 bases between them. The germline gives CDR1 LGHNA, CDR2 YSLEER. CDR3 nucleotides: TGCGCCAGCGAATGGTACGAGCAGTACGTC. Translated: CASEWYEQYV.

The rearrangement links TRBV12-5 to TRBJ2-7, with D maybe TRBD1 (6 bases). The V end lost 5 bases, the J end lost 1 base, and 9 bases lay between the germline ends. In germline, CDR1 is LGHNT, CDR2 FRNRAP. The CDR3 consists of 13 residues. The CDR3 DNA reads TGTGCTAGTGGTCTCGGGACATCCTACGAGCAGTACTTC. Encoded protein: CASGLGTSYEQYF.

This clonotype turned up a few times. The chain carries TRBV27 and TRBJ1-3; unclear D gene. Germline V gene sequence: CDR1 MNHEY, CDR2 SMNVEV (reference sequence). This CDR3 has 15 amino acids. The V and J ends lost 0 bases and 0 bases respectively, with 6 bases between them. The CDR3 sequence: CASSLSRGSGNTIYF. DNA of the CDR3: TGTGCCAGCAGTTTATCCCGGGGCTCTGGAAACACCATATATTTT.

The J gene is TRBJ1-2, the V gene TRBV9, with 7 bases fitting TRBD1. The CDR3 extends over 14 amino acids. Germline CDR1 reads SGDLS; CDR2 reads YYNGEE. J gave up 0 bases and V 7 bases, and 6 bases lay outside the gene matches. The CDR3 protein is CASGQVSANYGYTF. CDR3 nucleotide sequence: TGTGCCAGCGGACAGGTCTCGGCTAACTATGGCTACACCTTC.

This chain connects TRBV20-1 to TRBJ1-1, with D possibly TRBD1 on 5 matching bases. Germline V gives CDR1 DFQATT, CDR2 SNEGSKA (reference sequence). The CDR3 is 12 amino acids. Trimming shortened V by 3 bases and J by 8 bases, and 13 bases separated the two germline ends. The DNA for the CDR3 is TGCAGTGCTAGGTCTGTCGACAGAGAAGCTTTCTTT. It encodes CSARSVDREAFF.

This chain joins TRBV7-2 and TRBJ2-5; 8 positions agree with TRBD2. This CDR3 spans 14 amino acids. Germline lookup yields CDR1 SGHTA and CDR2 FQGNSA. V was pared by 5 bases and J by 5 bases, with 7 bases of the junction left unmatched. The CDR3 DNA follows: TGTGCCAGCAGCACCCGGGAGGGCGAGGAGACCCAGTACTTC. This sequence encodes CASSTREGEETQYF.

At least ten counts were recorded for this clonotype. Written as DNA, the CDR3 is TGTGCCAGCAGCAGCCGAGGGCGGGAGCAGTACGTC. The encoded protein is CASSSRGREQYV. The chain combines TRBV12-3 or TRBV12-4 with TRBJ2-7; D possibly corresponds to TRBD2 (5 bases). The CDR3 totals 12 residues. The ends were cut back, 6 bases at V and 7 bases at J, with 13 bases in the middle.

The chain joins TRBV4-3 to TRBJ1-1; D might be TRBD1 (5 bases). The length of the CDR3 is 15 residues. V lost 2 bases and J lost 3, with 13 bases in between. Looked up from germline, CDR1 is LGHNA and CDR2 is YSLEER. The CDR3 nucleotides read TGCGCCAGCAGCCAAAAGGCCCAGGGATACACTGAAGCTTTCTTT. This codes for CASSQKAQGYTEAFF.

The J gene is TRBJ2-1, the V gene TRBV19; the D is unclear. Trimming removed 5 bases at V and 9 bases at J, with 17 bases between. This CDR3 is 14 amino acids long. Per germline, CDR1 LNHDA and CDR2 SQIVND (reference sequence). CDR3 nucleotides: TGTGCCAGTAGTGCCCGGGCCACGGGTGGTGAGCAGTTCTTC. Protein product: CASSARATGGEQFF.

The sample holds many counts of this clonotype. The CDR3 DNA follows: TGTGCCAGCAGCTTGCGGGACCAGGACGAGCAGTACTTC. Translation: CASSLRDQDEQYF. This chain uses TRBV5-6 with TRBJ2-7, with D perhaps being TRBD1 or TRBD2 (5 bases each). V dropped 1 base and J dropped 5 bases, with 10 bases sitting between them. In germline, CDR1 is SGHDT, CDR2 YYEEEE. The CDR3 has 13 residues.